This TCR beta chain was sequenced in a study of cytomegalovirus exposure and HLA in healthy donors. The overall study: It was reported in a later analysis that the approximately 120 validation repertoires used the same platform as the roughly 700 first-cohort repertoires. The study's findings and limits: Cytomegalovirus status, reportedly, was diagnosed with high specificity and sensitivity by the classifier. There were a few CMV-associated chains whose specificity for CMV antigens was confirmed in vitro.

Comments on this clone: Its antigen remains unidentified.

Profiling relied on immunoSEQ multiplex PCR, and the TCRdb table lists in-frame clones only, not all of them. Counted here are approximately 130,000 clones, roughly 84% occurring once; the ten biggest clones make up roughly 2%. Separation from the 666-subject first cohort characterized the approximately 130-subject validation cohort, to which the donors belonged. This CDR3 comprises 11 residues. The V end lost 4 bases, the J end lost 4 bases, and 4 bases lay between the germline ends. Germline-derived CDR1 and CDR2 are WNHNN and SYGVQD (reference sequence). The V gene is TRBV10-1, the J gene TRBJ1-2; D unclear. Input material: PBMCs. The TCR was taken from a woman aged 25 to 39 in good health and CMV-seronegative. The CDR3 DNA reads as TGCGCCAGCAGTGGCGGCTATGGCTACACCTTC. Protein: CASSGGYGYTF.